Following are 6 T cell receptor beta chains from one sample sequenced in a study of blood T cell repertoires in COVID-19. TCRdb's copy holds only in-frame clones and misses some; the assay was immunoSEQ multiplex PCR. This sample has around 230,000 clones; roughly 86% occur once, and the top ten carry 3% to 4%. What was sequenced was PBMCs or T cells enriched from blood (not recorded which). These receptors came from a woman between 35 and 50 years old with acute COVID-19.

This chain joins TRBV6-5 and TRBJ1-1; a possible D gene is TRBD1 (6 bases). This CDR3 is built from 14 residues. V was trimmed by 1 base and J by 6 bases, leaving 12 bases between them. Germline V lookup: CDR1 MNHEY, CDR2 SVGAGI. CDR3 loop: CASSYFASGAEAFF. The CDR3 DNA is TGTGCCAGCAGTTACTTCGCGTCAGGGGCTGAAGCTTTCTTT.

The V call is TRBV19, the J call TRBJ1-1; 7 nucleotides align to TRBD1. CDR1 and CDR2 from the germline V gene are LNHDA and SQIVND (reference sequence). V gave up 5 bases and J gave up 6 bases; unmatched junction bases: 6. The CDR3 consists of 13 residues. The CDR3 region has the DNA TGTGCCAGTAGTCCTCCAGGGGGATCTGAAGCTTTCTTT. Translating it yields CASSPPGGSEAFF. Based on the CDR3 plus reference TRBV19 and TRBJ1-1, the full variable domain is DGGITQSPKYLFRKEGQNVTLSCEQNLNHDAMYWYRQDPGQGLRLIYYSQIVNDFQKGDIAEGYSVSREKKESFPLTVTSAQKNPTAFYLCASSPPGGSEAFFGQGTRLTVV.

The chain joins TRBV3-1 (or the pseudogene TRBV3-2) to TRBJ2-3; D is possibly TRBD1 (6 bases). The CDR3 length is 15 residues. Trimming took off 0 bases at V and 5 bases at J, with 12 bases between the two ends. Germline loops: CDR1 LGHDT, CDR2 YNNKEL (reference sequence). DNA of the CDR3: TGTGCCAGCAGCCAAGATAACAGGGCAGGAGATACGCAGTATTTT. This encodes CASSQDNRAGDTQYF.

The chain employs TRBV7-9 and TRBJ2-7; 11 positions match TRBD2. The CDR3 spans 16 residues. Germline CDR1 is SEHNR and CDR2 is FQNEAQ (reference sequence). V was clipped by 5 bases and J by 4 bases; unmatched bases: 10. The CDR3 is CASSPAIAGGPYEQYF. The CDR3 DNA reads as TGTGCCAGCAGCCCAGCAATAGCGGGAGGGCCTTACGAGCAGTACTTC.

CDR3 in DNA: TGTGCCAGCAGCGTAGCAGGGACTAGCGGGATCTACGAGCAGTACTTC. Encoded protein: CASSVAGTSGIYEQYF. The chain recombines TRBV9 with TRBJ2-7; 13 bases are shared with TRBD2. Unmatched junction bases numbered 3, after V lost 0 bases and J lost 3 bases. CDR3 length: 16 residues. Germline values: CDR1 SGDLS, CDR2 YYNGEE.

CDR3 in DNA: TGCGCCAGCAGCTTGACTAGCGAAAAAAACATTCAGTACTTC. It codes for CASSLTSEKNIQYF. This chain uses TRBV5-1 with TRBJ2-4; 7 bases match TRBD2. The CDR3 has 14 residues. J lost 4 bases, V lost 1 base, and 2 bases had no gene match. Germline V CDR1 and CDR2: SGHRS, YFSETQ. Drawing the rest from reference TRBV5-1 and TRBJ2-4, the complete variable domain is KAGVTQTPRYLIKTRGQQVTLSCSPISGHRSVSWYQQTPGQGLQFLFEYFSETQRNKGNFPGRFSGRQFSNSRSEMNVSTLELGDSALYLCASSLTSEKNIQYFGAGTRLSVL.